The next 28 T cell receptor beta chains were all read from a single sample in a study of T cell responses to AZD1222 COVID-19 vaccine. Some clones are missing from TCRdb's copy, which holds only in-frame ones; the method was immunoSEQ multiplex PCR. Among 150,000 or so clones listed, more than 70% were seen once. The sample consisted of peripheral blood, taken on day 0 of AZD1222 vaccination. These TCRs come from an adult in good health.

The chain links TRBV14 to TRBJ2-5; no clear D. V gave up 0 bases and J gave up 5 bases, with 16 bases separating them. The CDR3 has 16 residues. Germline loops: CDR1 SGHDN, CDR2 FVKESK. The CDR3 region is CASSQDLLGPSETQYF. CDR3 nucleotide sequence: TGTGCCAGCAGCCAAGATCTCTTGGGCCCAAGCGAGACCCAGTACTTC.

The V and J genes are TRBV10-2 and TRBJ2-3; 9 bases are a match to TRBD1. This CDR3 has 14 residues. In germline, CDR1 is WSHSY, CDR2 SAAADI. With 6 bases clipped from V and 1 base from J, the junction kept 2 bases outside the gene matches. The CDR3 region is CASRRTGGTDTQYF. In DNA, the CDR3 is TGCGCCAGCAGGAGGACAGGGGGCACAGATACGCAGTATTTT.

The chain carries TRBV4-1 and TRBJ2-3; 9 bases fit TRBD2. V lost 6 bases and J lost 9; bases outside the gene matches: 7. The CDR3 runs to 13 residues. CDR1 MGHRA and CDR2 YSYEKL come from the germline V gene. As DNA, the CDR3 is TGCGCCAGCAGGGGACTAGCAGGAGGGACGCAGTATTTT. Translated: CASRGLAGGTQYF.

This clone was counted many times. The CDR3 protein is CATQRGTGEQYF. CDR3 nucleotides: TGTGCGACCCAACGGGGGACGGGCGAGCAGTACTTC. The chain joins TRBV27 to TRBJ2-7, with TRBD2 as a possible D gene (6 bases). Germline assignment: CDR1 MNHEY and CDR2 SMNVEV (reference sequence). This CDR3 comprises 12 residues.

This sequence joins TRBV24-1 and TRBJ1-2; TRBD1 aligns across 9 bases. CDR3 length equals 13 residues. The V and J ends lost 11 bases and 8 bases, in that order; junction bases with no gene match: 11. Germline V lookup: CDR1 KGHDR, CDR2 SFDVKD. DNA of the CDR3: TGTGCCAGGGGAAACAGGGGGCTTAGGGGCTACACCTTC. Translating gives CARGNRGLRGYTF.

The gene calls are TRBV27 and TRBJ2-7; unclear D gene. Per the germline V gene, CDR1 is MNHEY and CDR2 is SMNVEV (reference sequence). This CDR3 is 12 amino acids long. V dropped 2 bases and J dropped 5 bases, with 7 bases sitting between them. The CDR3 DNA reads as TGTGCCAGCAGTTTAATAGTCCACGAGCAGTACTTC. The encoded protein is CASSLIVHEQYF.

V usage is TRBV30 and J usage is TRBJ2-7; D is unclear. V was shortened by 3 bases and J by 4 bases, with 7 bases between the two germline ends. Germline V gene data show CDR1 as GTSNPN and CDR2 as SVGIG (reference sequence). The CDR3 totals 11 residues. CDR3 protein: CAWSNHYEQYF. The CDR3 coding sequence is TGTGCCTGGAGCAACCATTACGAGCAGTACTTC.

The chain joins TRBV3-1 (or the pseudogene TRBV3-2) to TRBJ1-2; D remains ambiguous. The CDR3 runs 15 residues. The ends were cut back, 4 bases at V and 0 bases at J, with 12 bases in the middle. Germline V gives CDR1 LGHDT, CDR2 YNNKEL (reference sequence). The CDR3 region is CASSPYSGPNYGYTF. As DNA, the CDR3 is TGTGCCAGCAGCCCCTACAGCGGCCCTAACTATGGCTACACCTTC.

This chain joins TRBV5-4 and TRBJ2-1, with TRBD1 identical over 8 bases. Germline CDR1 is SGHNT and CDR2 is YYREEE (reference sequence). V shed 6 bases, J shed 8 bases, and the junction held 13 bases outside the gene matches. The CDR3 loop spans 15 amino acids. The CDR3 sequence: CASTPRDRGQDEQFF. The CDR3 nucleotides read TGTGCCAGCACCCCCCGTGACAGGGGCCAGGATGAGCAGTTCTTC.

J is TRBJ1-6 and V is TRBV5-4, with TRBD1 matching over 10 bases. The germline gives CDR1 SGHNT, CDR2 YYREEE (reference sequence). After removal of 2 bases from V and 3 bases from J, the junction contained 2 bases not matched to a gene. The CDR3 length is 16 residues. This CDR3 is CASSLRTGGYNSPLHF. The CDR3 nucleotides read TGTGCCAGCAGCTTACGGACAGGGGGCTATAATTCACCCCTCCACTTT.

V is TRBV18 and J is TRBJ2-1; D not certain. CDR3 length equals 13 residues. V shed 2 bases and J shed 8 bases, with 10 bases lying between them. Germline lookup yields CDR1 KGHSH and CDR2 LQKENI. The CDR3 DNA follows: TGTGCCAGCTCACCAAGAGAAGATTATGAGCAGTTCTTC. This codes for CASSPREDYEQFF.

This CDR3 reads CATSSLGGPSEQYF. DNA for the CDR3: TGTGCCACCAGCAGCTTGGGAGGACCCTCCGAGCAGTACTTC. The chain is built from TRBV15 and TRBJ2-7, with D maybe TRBD2 (6 bases). CDR3 length: 14 residues. V was trimmed by 3 bases and J by 6 bases, leaving 15 bases between them. Germline assignment: CDR1 LNHNV and CDR2 YYDKDF (reference sequence).

The chain carries TRBV30 and TRBJ1-4; D ambiguous. V was cut by 3 bases and J by 7 bases, with 9 bases left in between. The germline gives CDR1 GTSNPN, CDR2 SVGIG (reference sequence). This CDR3 is built from 12 residues. As DNA, the CDR3 is TGTGCCTGGAGGCGGGGAACTGAAAAACTGTTTTTT. Translation: CAWRRGTEKLFF.

This chain uses TRBV7-3 with TRBJ2-1, with D possibly TRBD1 on 6 matching bases. Germline V gene data show CDR1 as SGHTA and CDR2 as FQGTGA. V gave up 1 base and J gave up 6 bases, with 10 bases separating them. The CDR3 loop spans 14 amino acids. This chain's CDR3 is CASSLRLGGNEQFF. CDR3 bases: TGTGCCAGCAGCTTAAGGCTAGGGGGCAATGAGCAGTTCTTC.

This rearrangement joins TRBV7-8 to TRBJ2-1; possibly TRBD1 for D (6 bases). There are 15 residues in the CDR3. Germline assignment: CDR1 SGHVS and CDR2 FQNEAQ. V shed 5 bases and J shed 3 bases, with 14 bases lying between them. The CDR3 sequence is CASSDGTPNYNEQFF. DNA for the CDR3: TGTGCCAGCAGCGACGGGACACCGAACTACAATGAGCAGTTCTTC.

The chain combines TRBV7-9 with TRBJ2-1; 7 bases are a match to TRBD1. The germline gives CDR1 SEHNR, CDR2 FQNEAQ (reference sequence). The CDR3 length is 16 residues. V was pared by 5 bases and J by 5 bases, with 12 bases of the junction left unmatched. The CDR3: CASSPRRGGGNNEQFF. In nucleotides, the CDR3 is TGTGCCAGCAGCCCCCGCAGAGGGGGCGGAAACAATGAGCAGTTCTTC.

The V call is TRBV18, the J call TRBJ2-7, with D tentatively TRBD1 (5 bases). From germline, CDR1 is KGHSH and CDR2 LQKENI. The CDR3 totals 12 residues. Trimming cost V 6 bases and J 0 bases, with 6 bases left between them. The CDR3 here is CASSDSSYEQYF. CDR3 nucleotides: TGTGCCAGCTCTGACAGCTCCTACGAGCAGTACTTC. Looking up the rest from reference TRBV18 and TRBJ2-7 gives the full variable domain: NAGVMQNPRHLVRRRGQEARLRCSPMKGHSHVYWYRQLPEEGLKFMVYLQKENIIDESGMPKERFSAEFPKEGPSILRIQQVVRGDSAAYFCASSDSSYEQYFGPGTRLTVT.

This chain uses TRBV27 with TRBJ1-2; 9 nucleotides align to TRBD1. The CDR3 has 14 amino acids. V lost 5 bases, J lost 5 bases, and 6 bases stayed unmatched. Germline CDR1 is MNHEY and CDR2 is SMNVEV (reference sequence). The CDR3 loop reads CASSGDRVIYGYTF. The CDR3 DNA reads as TGTGCCAGCAGTGGGGACAGGGTGATTTATGGCTACACCTTC.

The chain uses TRBV4-1 and TRBJ2-7, with 11 bases fitting TRBD2. There are 20 residues in the CDR3. Germline values: CDR1 MGHRA, CDR2 YSYEKL. Unmatched junction bases numbered 15, after V lost 0 bases and J lost 2 bases. The CDR3, as DNA: TGCGCCAGCAGCCAAGATGACCCGTTAGCGGGAGGGCCAAGGGCCTACGAGCAGTACTTC. Translation gives CASSQDDPLAGGPRAYEQYF.

The chain couples TRBV14 to TRBJ1-4, with 8 bases lining up with TRBD1. There are 14 residues in the CDR3. CDR1 is SGHDN and CDR2 is FVKESK in the germline V gene. V dropped 3 bases and J dropped 7; count of bases not matched to a gene: 4. The CDR3, as DNA: TGTGCCAGCAGCCAGACAGGGGCAGGTGAAAAACTGTTTTTT. This sequence encodes CASSQTGAGEKLFF. Full variable domain (outside the CDR3, taken from reference TRBV14 and TRBJ1-4): EAGVTQFPSHSVIEKGQTVTLRCDPISGHDNLYWYRRVMGKEIKFLLHFVKESKQDESGMPNNRFLAERTGGTYSTLKVQPAELEDSGVYFCASSQTGAGEKLFFGSGTQLSVL.

J is TRBJ1-1 and V is TRBV5-1; TRBD1 agrees at 9 bases. Germline lookup yields CDR1 SGHRS and CDR2 YFSETQ. V lost 2 bases to trimming and J lost 3 bases; unmatched junction nucleotides: 5. The CDR3 spans 15 residues. CDR3 in amino acids: CASSFTGGADTEAFF. DNA for the CDR3: TGCGCCAGCAGCTTTACAGGGGGCGCGGACACTGAAGCTTTCTTT.

This clone was observed a single time. V and J are TRBV5-4 and TRBJ1-3; no definite D call. The CDR3 length is 15 residues. Trimming removed 0 bases at V and 0 bases at J, with 7 bases between. Germline V gene sequence: CDR1 SGHNT, CDR2 YYREEE (reference sequence). The DNA for the CDR3 is TGTGCCAGCAGCTTGGACCCAGGCTCTGGAAACACCATATATTTT. Translated: CASSLDPGSGNTIYF.

Comments on this clone: At one end, the junction sequence differs from germline, possibly due to a read error. V gene TRBV28 combines with J gene TRBJ1-2; D gene uncertain. This CDR3 comprises 13 residues. The germline gives CDR1 MDHEN, CDR2 SYDVKM. CDR3 protein: CANSLGGGYGYTF. The CDR3 DNA follows: TGTGCCAACAGTTTGGGCGGAGGCTATGGCTACACCTTC.

The chain is built from TRBV7-9 and TRBJ1-5; TRBD1 might be the D (5 bases). V was shortened by 5 bases and J by 15 bases, with 17 bases between the two germline ends. Per the germline V gene, CDR1 is SEHNR and CDR2 is FQNEAQ (reference sequence). This CDR3 comprises 12 residues. CDR3 residues: CASSLGTGHPHF. The CDR3 DNA sequence: TGTGCCAGCAGCCTAGGGACGGGCCATCCGCATTTT. Using reference TRBV7-9 and TRBJ1-5 for the parts outside the CDR3, the full variable domain is DTGVSQNPRHKITKRGQNVTFRCDPISEHNRLYWYRQTLGQGPEFLTYFQNEAQLEKSRLLSDRFSAERPKGSFSTLEIQRTEQGDSAMYLCASSLGTGHPHFGDGTRLSIL.

The chain is built from TRBV5-1 and TRBJ2-1; 7 bases agree with TRBD2. Per the germline V gene, CDR1 is SGHRS and CDR2 is YFSETQ. J gave up 5 bases and V 6 bases, and 5 bases lay outside the gene matches. The CDR3 sequence is 13 residues long. Here the CDR3 reads CASKASGDNEQFF. The CDR3 DNA is TGCGCCAGCAAGGCTAGCGGAGACAATGAGCAGTTCTTC.

CDR3: CASSPRDSPNSPLHF. In DNA form, the CDR3 reads TGCGCCAGCAGCCCACGGGACAGTCCTAATTCACCCCTCCACTTT. The chain couples TRBV4-1 to TRBJ1-6, with 7 bases matching TRBD1. The V and J ends lost 4 bases and 6 bases, in that order; junction bases with no gene match: 6. The CDR3 sequence is 15 residues long. CDR1 MGHRA and CDR2 YSYEKL come from the germline V gene.

The chain carries TRBV28 and TRBJ2-3; D possibly matches TRBD1 or TRBD2 (7 bases each). Germline CDR1 is MDHEN and CDR2 is SYDVKM. V shed 7 bases and J shed 0 bases, with 11 bases lying between them. The CDR3 has 14 residues. The CDR3 is CASTRGGSTDTQYF. The CDR3 coding sequence is TGTGCCAGCACCAGGGGGGGAAGCACAGATACGCAGTATTTT. Full variable domain (missing parts from reference TRBV28 and TRBJ2-3): DVKVTQSSRYLVKRTGEKVFLECVQDMDHENMFWYRQDPGLGLRLIYFSYDVKMKEKGDIPEGYSVSREKKERFSLILESASTNQTSMYLCASTRGGSTDTQYFGPGTRLTVL.

This sequence joins TRBV20-1 and TRBJ2-1; TRBD1 matches at 11 bases. From germline, CDR1 is DFQATT and CDR2 SNEGSKA (reference sequence). V shed 3 bases, J shed 8 bases, and the junction held 9 bases outside the gene matches. The CDR3 extends over 15 amino acids. The CDR3 DNA reads as TGCAGTGCTAGTTGGGGACAGGGGGTGGTCTATGAGCAGTTCTTC. This gives the protein CSASWGQGVVYEQFF.